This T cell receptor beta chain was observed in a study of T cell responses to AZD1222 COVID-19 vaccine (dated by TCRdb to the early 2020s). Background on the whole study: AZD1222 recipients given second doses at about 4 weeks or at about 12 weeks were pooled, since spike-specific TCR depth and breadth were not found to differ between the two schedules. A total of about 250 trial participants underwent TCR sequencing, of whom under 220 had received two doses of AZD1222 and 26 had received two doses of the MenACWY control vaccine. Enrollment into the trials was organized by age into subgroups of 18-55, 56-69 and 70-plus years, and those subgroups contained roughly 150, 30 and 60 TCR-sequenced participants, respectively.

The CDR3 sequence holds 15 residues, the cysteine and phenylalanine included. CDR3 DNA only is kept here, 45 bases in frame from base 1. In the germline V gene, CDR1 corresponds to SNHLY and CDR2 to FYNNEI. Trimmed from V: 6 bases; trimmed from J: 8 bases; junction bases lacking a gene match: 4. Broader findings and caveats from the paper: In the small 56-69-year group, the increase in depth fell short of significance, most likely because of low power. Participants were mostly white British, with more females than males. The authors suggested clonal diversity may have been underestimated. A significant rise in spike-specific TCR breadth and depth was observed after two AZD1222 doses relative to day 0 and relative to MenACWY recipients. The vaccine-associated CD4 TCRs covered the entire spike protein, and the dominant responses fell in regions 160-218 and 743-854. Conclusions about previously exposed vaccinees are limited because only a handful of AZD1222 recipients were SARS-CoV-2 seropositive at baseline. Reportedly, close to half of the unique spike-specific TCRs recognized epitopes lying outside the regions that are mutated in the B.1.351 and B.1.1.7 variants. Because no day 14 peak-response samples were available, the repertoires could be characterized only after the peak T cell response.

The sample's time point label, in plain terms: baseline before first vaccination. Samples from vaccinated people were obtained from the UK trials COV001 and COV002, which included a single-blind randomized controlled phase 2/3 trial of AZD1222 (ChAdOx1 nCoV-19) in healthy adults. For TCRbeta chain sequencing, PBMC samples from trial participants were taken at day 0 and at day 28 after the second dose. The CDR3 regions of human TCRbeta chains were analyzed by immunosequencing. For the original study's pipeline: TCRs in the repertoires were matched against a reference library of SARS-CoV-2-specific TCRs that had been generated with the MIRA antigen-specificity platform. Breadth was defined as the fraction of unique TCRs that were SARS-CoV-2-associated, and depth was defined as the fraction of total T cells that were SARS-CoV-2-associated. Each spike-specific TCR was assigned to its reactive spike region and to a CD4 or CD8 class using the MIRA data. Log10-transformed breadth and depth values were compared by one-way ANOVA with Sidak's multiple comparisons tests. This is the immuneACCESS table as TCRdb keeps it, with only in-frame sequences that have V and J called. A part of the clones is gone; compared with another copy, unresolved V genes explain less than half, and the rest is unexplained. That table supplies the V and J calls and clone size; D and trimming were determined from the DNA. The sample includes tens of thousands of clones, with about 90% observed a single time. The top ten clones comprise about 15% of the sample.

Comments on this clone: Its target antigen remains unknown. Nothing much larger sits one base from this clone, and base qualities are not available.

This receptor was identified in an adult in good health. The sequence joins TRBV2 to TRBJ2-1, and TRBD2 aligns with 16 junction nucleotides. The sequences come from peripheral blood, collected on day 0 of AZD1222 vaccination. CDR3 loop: CASRTGLAGGHEQFF. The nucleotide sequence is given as TGTGCCAGCAGGACGGGACTAGCGGGGGGGCATGAGCAGTTCTTC.